The 22 T cell receptor beta chains given below trace back to one sample, sequenced in a study of blood T cell repertoires in COVID-19. Libraries were prepared by immunoSEQ multiplex PCR; TCRdb keeps only in-frame clonotypes and omits some of them. The table lists about 260,000 clones, 88% of them singletons. The sequenced material came from peripheral blood. The receptors were gathered from a woman aged 25 to 45 with COVID-19, enrolled during active disease.

The CDR3 protein is CASSVSYEQYF. Written as DNA, the CDR3 is TGTGCCAGCAGTGTGTCTTACGAGCAGTACTTC. The chain combines TRBV2 with TRBJ2-7; unclear D gene. The CDR3 has 11 amino acids. Trimming stripped 4 bases from V and 4 bases from J, with 5 bases between. Germline assignment: CDR1 SNHLY and CDR2 FYNNEI.

The V call is TRBV11-2, the J call TRBJ2-3; D perhaps matches TRBD2 (6 bases). The CDR3 loop spans 16 amino acids. From germline, CDR1 is SGHAT and CDR2 FQNNGV. Deletions cut 2 bases from V and 0 bases from J, with 12 bases between. The CDR3 spells CASSLPGGISTDTQYF. The CDR3 bases are TGTGCCAGCAGCTTACCTGGCGGGATTAGCACAGATACGCAGTATTTT.

V is TRBV30 and J is TRBJ2-1, with D unclear. V gave up 2 bases and J gave up 12 bases, with 11 bases separating them. Germline CDR1 and CDR2: GTSNPN and SVGIG (reference sequence). The CDR3 runs to 11 residues. The chain's CDR3 is CAWSIGDGQFF. For the CDR3, the DNA is TGTGCCTGGAGTATAGGAGATGGGCAGTTCTTC.

This clone was counted a single time. The CDR3 sequence is CASSQSASGRVQFF. CDR3 in DNA: TGCGCCAGCAGCCAATCAGCTAGCGGGAGAGTGCAGTTCTTC. This chain joins TRBV4-1 and TRBJ2-1; 10 bases map to TRBD2. Germline CDR1 reads MGHRA; CDR2 reads YSYEKL. Unmatched junction bases numbered 7, after V lost 2 bases and J lost 12 bases. The CDR3 is 14 residues long.

This chain connects TRBV2 to TRBJ1-1, with 8 bases lining up with TRBD1. Germline V lookup: CDR1 SNHLY, CDR2 FYNNEI. The V segment lost 8 bases and the J segment 1 base; nucleotides outside the gene matches: 3. CDR3 length: 13 amino acids. The CDR3 DNA reads TGTGCCAGCCACGGACAGGGGAACACTGAAGCTTTCTTT. This encodes CASHGQGNTEAFF.

V is TRBV11-2 and J is TRBJ2-1, with D maybe TRBD2 (5 bases). V lost 6 bases and J 8 bases, leaving 17 bases between the germline ends. The CDR3 is 14 residues long. In germline, CDR1 is SGHAT, CDR2 FQNNGV. CDR3 in amino acids: CASSPPSPRYEQFF. CDR3 DNA sequence: TGTGCCAGCAGTCCTCCTAGCCCACGGTATGAGCAGTTCTTC.

The gene calls are TRBV7-2 and TRBJ2-1; 7 nucleotides agree with TRBD2. Trimming removed 1 base from V and 9 bases from J; junction bases left unmatched: 6. The CDR3 length is 14 residues. Germline-derived CDR1 and CDR2 are SGHTA and FQGNSA. The CDR3 DNA is TGTGCCAGCAGCTTAGGGGGAGGGTCGATTGAGCAGTTCTTC. Its translation is CASSLGGGSIEQFF.

The chain couples TRBV30 to TRBJ1-1, with a possible D match to TRBD1 (6 bases). CDR1 and CDR2 from the germline V gene are GTSNPN and SVGIG (reference sequence). V shed 4 bases and J shed 0 bases, with 9 bases lying between them. The CDR3 covers 13 residues. The CDR3 region has the DNA TGTGCCTGGATTGGACAGATGAACACTGAAGCTTTCTTT. Translated, it gives CAWIGQMNTEAFF.

The chain employs TRBV27 and TRBJ2-7; possible D gene TRBD1, 7 bases. V was cut by 3 bases and J by 2 bases, with 14 bases left in between. This CDR3 comprises 15 residues. Germline loops: CDR1 MNHEY, CDR2 SMNVEV (reference sequence). The CDR3 DNA follows: TGTGCCAGCAGTTTTCGGGGGACAGCCGCCTACGAGCAGTACTTC. Protein product: CASSFRGTAAYEQYF.

On this clone: Mismatch with germline at one junction end may stem from a read error. The gene calls are TRBV7-7 and TRBJ2-5; 12 nucleotides match TRBD2. This CDR3 spans 14 amino acids. Germline loops: CDR1 SSHAT, CDR2 FNYEAQ (reference sequence). The CDR3 DNA sequence: TGTGCTAGCAGCCGGGGACTAGCGGGAGAGACCCAGTACTTC. Protein product: CASSRGLAGETQYF.

V usage is TRBV19 and J usage is TRBJ1-1; TRBD1 aligns across 10 bases. Trimming removed 3 bases from V and 7 bases from J; junction bases left unmatched: 5. The V gene's germline CDR1 is LNHDA and CDR2 SQIVND (reference sequence). CDR3 length: 14 residues. CDR3 bases: TGTGCCAGTAGTATGGGACAGGGGAGTGGTGAAGCTTTCTTT. Its translation is CASSMGQGSGEAFF.

The V and J genes are TRBV30 and TRBJ1-5, with TRBD1 identical over 8 bases. This CDR3 has 13 amino acids. Per germline, CDR1 GTSNPN and CDR2 SVGIG (reference sequence). The CDR3 nucleotides read TGTGCGTATGACAGGGGAGTCAATCAGCCCCAGCATTTT. Amino acids: CAYDRGVNQPQHF. Variable domain in full (rest from reference TRBV30 and TRBJ1-5): SQTIHQWPATLVQPVGSPLSLECTVEGTSNPNLYWYRQAAGRGLQLLFYSVGIGQISSEVPQNLSASRPQDRQFILSSKKLLLSDSGFYLCAYDRGVNQPQHFGDGTRLSIL.

About this clone: Other DNA variants within this sample encode the same CDR3. V usage is TRBV6-5 and J usage is TRBJ1-2, with 11 bases that match TRBD1. The CDR3 extends over 13 amino acids. Germline CDR1 MNHEY, CDR2 SVGAGI. Unmatched junction bases numbered 4, after V lost 6 bases and J lost 7 bases. CDR3 nucleotide sequence: TGTGCCAGCAGACGGACAGGGGGCGGTGGCTACACCTTC. This sequence encodes CASRRTGGGGYTF.

The chain links TRBV30 to TRBJ2-1; 12 bases are shared with TRBD2. Germline CDR1 reads GTSNPN; CDR2 reads SVGIG (reference sequence). V gave up 5 bases and J gave up 7 bases; unmatched junction bases: 9. The CDR3 covers 15 residues. CDR3 DNA sequence: TGTGCCTGGCAACTAGGACTAGCGGGAAGGAATGAGCAGTTCTTC. Amino acid sequence: CAWQLGLAGRNEQFF.

The J gene is TRBJ1-1, the V gene TRBV5-4; 9 nucleotides line up with TRBD1. V lost 5 bases and J lost 6; bases outside the gene matches: 11. From germline, CDR1 is SGHNT and CDR2 YYREEE (reference sequence). The CDR3 extends over 15 amino acids. The CDR3 DNA follows: TGTGCCAGCAGTTCCGCCGGGACAGGGAGGGCTGAAGCTTTCTTT. This sequence encodes CASSSAGTGRAEAFF.

This rearrangement joins TRBV11-2 to TRBJ2-1; no definite D call. V lost 4 bases, J lost 0 bases, and 7 bases lay in between. The CDR3 sequence is 14 residues long. Germline V lookup: CDR1 SGHAT, CDR2 FQNNGV. The CDR3: CASSWAGSYNEQFF. The CDR3 DNA reads as TGTGCCAGCAGCTGGGCCGGCTCCTACAATGAGCAGTTCTTC.

This chain connects TRBV2 to TRBJ2-4; 11 bases agree with TRBD1. Germline CDR1 SNHLY, CDR2 FYNNEI. V was clipped by 4 bases and J by 7 bases; unmatched bases: 9. This CDR3 comprises 16 residues. The CDR3 DNA reads as TGTGCCAGCAGTGCCCGAAACCGGGACAGGGGGAACATTCAGTACTTC. Its translation: CASSARNRDRGNIQYF.

V usage is TRBV30 and J usage is TRBJ2-7, with 9 bases lining up with TRBD2. The CDR3 has 17 residues. CDR1 and CDR2 (germline): GTSNPN, SVGIG (reference sequence). The ends lost 2 bases at V and 1 base at J; junction bases unmatched: 12. CDR3 amino acids: CAWSRGRGIKKSYEQYF. For the CDR3, the DNA is TGTGCCTGGAGTCGCGGGAGGGGAATAAAGAAGTCCTACGAGCAGTACTTC.

The V gene is TRBV14, the J gene TRBJ1-1, with D unclear. This CDR3 is built from 16 residues. V lost 0 bases, J lost 6 bases, and 17 bases lay in between. Per germline, CDR1 SGHDN and CDR2 FVKESK. The CDR3 protein is CASSQDRLDRFPEAFF. Written as DNA, the CDR3 is TGTGCCAGCAGCCAAGATCGACTCGACCGTTTCCCTGAAGCTTTCTTT.

This chain joins TRBV2 and TRBJ2-7; a weak D match, TRBD2 (5 bases). Per germline, CDR1 SNHLY and CDR2 FYNNEI. Trimming pared 7 bases from V and 7 bases from J, leaving 11 bases between. The length of the CDR3 is 11 residues. The CDR3, as DNA: TGTGCCAGCACTCTACTAGGGGAGCAGTACTTC. Protein product: CASTLLGEQYF.

The chain recombines TRBV9 with TRBJ2-7, with D perhaps TRBD2 (6 bases). The germline V gene encodes CDR1 SGDLS and CDR2 YYNGEE. V lost 3 bases and J lost 3, with 16 bases in between. This CDR3 spans 15 amino acids. CDR3 in DNA: TGTGCCAGCAGCGCCCTACGGGACTCCAGCTACGAGCAGTACTTC. As protein: CASSALRDSSYEQYF.

The chain links TRBV4-3 to TRBJ2-7, with 8 bases fitting TRBD1. Trimming took 5 bases from V and 3 from J; bases not matched to a gene: 6. The CDR3 length is 14 residues. Looked up from germline, CDR1 is LGHNA and CDR2 is YSLEER. This CDR3 reads CASSADRGNYEQYF. CDR3 sequence (DNA): TGCGCCAGCAGCGCTGACAGGGGCAACTACGAGCAGTACTTC.